This T cell receptor (beta chain) was identified during a study of T cell responses to AZD1222 COVID-19 vaccine. Whole-study context: Combined were second doses at about 4 or about 12 weeks.

Whole-study results and caveats: Once two AZD1222 doses were given, Spike-specific TCR breadth and depth went up. The study sampled repertoires only after the peak T cell response. Unmutated variant regions are reportedly the target of nearly half of TCRs that are spike-specific.

Profiling relied on immunoSEQ multiplex PCR, and the TCRdb table lists in-frame clones only, not all of them. The sample has 100,000 to 150,000 clones, around 86% seen once. Comments on this clone: The antigen is undetermined.

The receptor was isolated from an adult in good health. The sequences come from peripheral blood, collected on day 0 of AZD1222 vaccination.

The CDR3 region is CASSYGRGGGSTQYF. The CDR3 DNA follows: TGTGCCAGCAGTTACGGGCGGGGGGGCGGTAGTACGCAGTATTTT. The V call is TRBV6-5, the J call TRBJ2-3; 9 positions match TRBD2. Germline values: CDR1 MNHEY, CDR2 SVGAGI. There are 15 residues in the CDR3. V shed 2 bases, J shed 8 bases, and the junction held 8 bases outside the gene matches.